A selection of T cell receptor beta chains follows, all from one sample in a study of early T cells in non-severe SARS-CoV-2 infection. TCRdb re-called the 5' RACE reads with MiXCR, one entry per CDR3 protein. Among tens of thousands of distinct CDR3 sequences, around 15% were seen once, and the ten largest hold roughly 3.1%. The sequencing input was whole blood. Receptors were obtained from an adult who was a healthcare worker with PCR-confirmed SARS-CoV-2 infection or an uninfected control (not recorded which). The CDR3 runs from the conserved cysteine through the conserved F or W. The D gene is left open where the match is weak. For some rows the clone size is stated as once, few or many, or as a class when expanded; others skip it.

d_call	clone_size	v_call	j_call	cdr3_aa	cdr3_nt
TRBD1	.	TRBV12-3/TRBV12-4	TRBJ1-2	CASSLGRTGLYGYTF	TGTGCCAGCAGTTTAGGGCGGACAGGACTCTATGGCTACACCTTC
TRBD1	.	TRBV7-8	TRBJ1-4	CASSLPGQVYATNEKLFF	TGTGCCAGCAGCTTACCGGGACAGGTTTATGCAACTAATGAAAAACTGTTTTTT
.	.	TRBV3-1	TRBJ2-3	CASSQGWGTDTQYF	TGTGCCAGCAGCCAAGGCTGGGGCACAGATACGCAGTATTTT
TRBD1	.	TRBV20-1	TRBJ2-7	CSARADRGRYEQYF	TGCAGTGCTAGGGCGGACAGGGGGCGATACGAGCAGTACTTC
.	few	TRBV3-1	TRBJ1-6	CASSQGWQALHF	TGTGCCAGCAGCCAAGGCTGGCAGGCCCTCCACTTT
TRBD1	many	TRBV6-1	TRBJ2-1	CASMDRGMDNEQFF	TGTGCCAGCATGGACAGGGGGATGGACAATGAGCAGTTCTTC
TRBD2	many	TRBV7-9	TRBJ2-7	CASSSGLGYYEQYF	TGTGCCAGCAGCTCGGGACTAGGGTATTACGAGCAGTACTTC
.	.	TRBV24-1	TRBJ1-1	CATKGFPNTEAFF	TGTGCCACCAAGGGCTTCCCGAACACTGAAGCTTTCTTT
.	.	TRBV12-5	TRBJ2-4	CASGLSEVTKNIQYF	TGTGCTAGTGGTTTGTCCGAGGTGACCAAAAACATTCAGTACTTC
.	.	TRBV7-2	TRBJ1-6	CASSVREGSSYNSPLHF	TGTGCCAGCAGCGTCAGGGAAGGGAGCTCCTATAATTCACCCCTCCACTTT
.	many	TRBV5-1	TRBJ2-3	CASSWGPGGPSTDTQYF	TGCGCCAGCAGCTGGGGGCCCGGAGGACCTAGCACAGATACGCAGTATTTT
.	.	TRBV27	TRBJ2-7	CASRLGGGLGPYEQYF	TGTGCCAGCAGATTGGGTGGGGGGCTTGGCCCTTACGAGCAGTACTTC
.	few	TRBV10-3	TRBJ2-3	CAISWDGPGTDTQYF	TGTGCCATCAGTTGGGACGGACCCGGCACAGATACGCAGTATTTT
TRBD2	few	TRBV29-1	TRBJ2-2	CSAKGLAGDTGELFF	TGCAGCGCAAAGGGACTAGCGGGAGACACCGGGGAGCTGTTTTTT
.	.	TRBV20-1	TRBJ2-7	CSARLNGEQYF	TGCAGTGCCCGCCTGAATGGGGAGCAGTACTTC
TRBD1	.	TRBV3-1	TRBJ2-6	CASSPLGTAGANVLTF	TGTGCCAGCAGCCCCCTTGGGACAGCTGGGGCCAACGTCCTGACTTTC
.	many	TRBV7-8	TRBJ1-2	CASNNYGSYGYTF	TGTGCCAGCAACAACTACGGCTCCTATGGCTACACCTTC
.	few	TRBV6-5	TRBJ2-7	CASSHGPYEQYF	TGTGCCAGCAGCCATGGGCCCTACGAGCAGTACTTC
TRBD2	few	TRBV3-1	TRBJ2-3	CASSQGRGGPDTQYF	TGTGCCAGCAGCCAAGGTCGGGGAGGGCCAGATACGCAGTATTTT
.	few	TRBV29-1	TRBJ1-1	CSAGSVMNTEAFF	TGCAGCGCGGGATCAGTCATGAACACTGAAGCTTTCTTT
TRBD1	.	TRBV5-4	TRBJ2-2	CASSAGQGQSLLGELFF	TGTGCCAGCAGCGCGGGACAGGGTCAGTCTCTGCTCGGGGAGCTGTTTTTT
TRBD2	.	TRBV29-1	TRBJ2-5	CSVRGASGIGETQYF	TGCAGCGTCCGCGGGGCTAGCGGGATAGGAGAGACCCAGTACTTC
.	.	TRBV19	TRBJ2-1	CASSYSNSYNEQFF	TGTGCCAGTAGTTACAGTAACTCCTACAATGAGCAGTTCTTC
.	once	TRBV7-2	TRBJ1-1	CASSLARQNTEAFF	TGTGCCAGCAGCTTAGCGCGGCAGAACACTGAAGCTTTCTTT
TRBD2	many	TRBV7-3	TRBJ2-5	CASSLSGRVVAETQYF	TGTGCCAGCAGCTTAAGCGGGAGGGTAGTTGCAGAGACCCAGTACTTC